This T cell receptor beta chain originates from a study of T cell responses to AZD1222 COVID-19 vaccine. TCRdb keeps only in-frame clones here, not all; method: immunoSEQ multiplex PCR. The data hold 60,000 to 95,000 clones, with 87% observed a single time. The CDR3 spans 16 residues. The V and J ends lost 3 bases and 3 bases, in that order; junction bases with no gene match: 8. Germline V gene sequence: CDR1 ENHRY, CDR2 SYGVKD. The source of this sequence is an adult who received the AZD1222 COVID-19 vaccine. This rearrangement joins TRBV10-3 to TRBJ2-1; 7 nucleotides align to TRBD1. The starting material was peripheral blood, obtained 28 days after the second AZD1222 dose. CDR3 DNA sequence: TGTGCCATCAGTGACCCCGGACAGGTTGGCTACAATGAGCAGTTCTTC. The encoded protein is CAISDPGQVGYNEQFF.